Listed below are T cell receptor beta chains from one sample, sequenced in a study of OX40 agonist ivuxolimab in advanced cancers. Here immunoSEQ multiplex PCR was the method, and the copy in TCRdb shows in-frame clones only, minus some. The sample records some 70,000 clones, roughly 84% being singletons. Sequenced here: CD4+ or CD8+ T cells sorted from blood, sampled in a trial of the OX40 agonist ivuxolimab. These receptors originate from an adult with an advanced solid tumor such as melanoma, head and neck, liver or kidney cancer. Both conserved end residues are part of each CDR3. Each record gives: CDR3 protein, CDR3 DNA, J gene, D gene, V gene, clone size. D genes are given only for firm matches. A row's size may be missing; if present it is once, few, many or a size class.

CASSPGQGSYGYTF,TGTGCCAGCTCGCCGGGACAGGGTTCTTATGGCTACACCTTC,TRBJ1-2,TRBD1,TRBV18,NA
CASSYSEWNEQYF,TGTGCCAGCAGTTACTCGGAGTGGAACGAGCAGTACTTC,TRBJ2-7,NA,TRBV6-6,NA
CASSNGQRLAKNIQYF,TGTGCCAGCTCAAACGGGCAGCGACTAGCCAAAAACATTCAGTACTTC,TRBJ2-4,NA,TRBV5-4,NA
CASSLTGATNYGYTF,TGTGCCAGCAGCCTGACGGGGGCTACTAACTATGGCTACACCTTC,TRBJ1-2,NA,TRBV13,NA
CASKTGARTSGLKTQYF,TGTGCCAGCAAAACAGGCGCCCGGACTAGCGGGTTGAAGACCCAGTACTTC,TRBJ2-5,TRBD2,TRBV7-2,NA
CASSYAGAGANVLTF,TGTGCCAGCAGTTACGCGGGGGCTGGGGCCAACGTCCTGACTTTC,TRBJ2-6,TRBD2,TRBV6-5,NA
CASSGAGTAYNSPLHF,TGCGCCAGCAGCGGGGCCGGGACAGCATATAATTCACCCCTCCACTTT,TRBJ1-6,TRBD1,TRBV5-1,few
CASSLRRSSSGNTIYF,TGTGCCAGCAGTTTAAGAAGAAGTTCCTCTGGAAACACCATATATTTT,TRBJ1-3,NA,TRBV28,NA
CAISELEGEKLFF,TGTGCCATCAGTGAGCTGGAGGGTGAAAAACTGTTTTTT,TRBJ1-4,NA,TRBV10-3,NA
CASSLKWTDTQYF,TGCGCCAGCAGCTTGAAGTGGACAGATACGCAGTATTTT,TRBJ2-3,NA,TRBV5-1,NA
CASMVTGNEKLFF,TGCGCCAGCATGGTAACAGGGAATGAAAAACTGTTTTTT,TRBJ1-4,NA,TRBV5-1,NA
CASSWGTGFNAEQYF,TGTGCCAGCAGCTGGGGGACAGGGTTTAATGCCGAGCAGTACTTC,TRBJ2-7,TRBD1,TRBV7-9,few
CASRDGGAGDYGYTF,TGCGCCAGCAGGGACGGGGGGGCCGGAGATTATGGCTACACCTTC,TRBJ1-2,NA,TRBV5-1,NA
CASSLVASGAYNEQFF,TGTGCCAGCAGCTTAGTGGCTAGCGGGGCGTACAATGAGCAGTTCTTC,TRBJ2-1,TRBD2,TRBV7-2,once
CASSEELAGANYEQYF,TGTGCCAGCAGTGAAGAACTAGCGGGGGCTAACTACGAGCAGTACTTC,TRBJ2-7,TRBD2,TRBV2,once
CASSAQGGVEGNQPQHF,TGTGCCAGTAGTGCTCAGGGAGGGGTTGAGGGCAATCAGCCCCAGCATTTT,TRBJ1-5,NA,TRBV19,NA
CAISDHGTVREKLFF,TGTGCCATCAGTGACCACGGGACAGTGCGGGAAAAACTGTTTTTT,TRBJ1-4,TRBD1,TRBV10-3,NA
CSARQGTSYEQYF,TGCAGCGCCAGACAGGGGACATCCTACGAGCAGTACTTC,TRBJ2-7,TRBD1,TRBV29-1,NA
CASSLRDGTNYGYTF,TGTGCCAGCAGCTTACGGGACGGTACTAACTATGGCTACACCTTC,TRBJ1-2,NA,TRBV11-2,NA
CASSFTGGFAEAFF,TGTGCCAGCAGTTTCACCGGGGGGTTCGCTGAAGCTTTCTTT,TRBJ1-1,NA,TRBV28,NA
CASTPGSTDTQYF,TGTGCCAGCACTCCGGGAAGCACAGATACGCAGTATTTT,TRBJ2-3,NA,TRBV5-8,once
CASSGEGLPYNEQFF,TGTGCCAGCAGCGGAGAGGGGTTACCTTACAATGAGCAGTTCTTC,TRBJ2-1,NA,TRBV5-5,few
CASSRSAGERPSNTGELFF,TGTGCCAGCTCACGAAGTGCGGGGGAGCGACCCTCGAACACCGGGGAGCTGTTTTTT,TRBJ2-2,TRBD2,TRBV18,NA
CASSLAFNEQFF,TGTGCCAGCAGCTTGGCGTTCAATGAGCAGTTCTTC,TRBJ2-1,NA,TRBV7-9,NA
CASSLYRAGNTIYF,TGTGCCAGCAGCTTATACAGGGCTGGAAACACCATATATTTT,TRBJ1-3,NA,TRBV7-2,NA
CASSMADYSNQPQHF,TGTGCCAGTAGTATGGCAGACTATAGCAATCAGCCCCAGCATTTT,TRBJ1-5,NA,TRBV19,NA
CASSLAVSGGANTGELFF,TGTGCCAGCAGCTTAGCTGTTAGCGGGGGAGCGAACACCGGGGAGCTGTTTTTT,TRBJ2-2,TRBD2,TRBV7-7,NA
CASSSRLSYGYTF,TGTGCCAGCAGCTCTAGACTGAGCTATGGCTACACCTTC,TRBJ1-2,NA,TRBV11-2,few
CASSFQLRGDRVGTQYF,TGTGCCAGCAGTTTTCAACTACGAGGGGACAGGGTAGGGACCCAGTACTTC,TRBJ2-5,TRBD1,TRBV27,NA
CASSSGPGQAQYF,TGTGCCAGCAGCTCCGGACCGGGCCAGGCCCAGTACTTC,TRBJ2-5,NA,TRBV6-6,many
CASRGTGSGAPLHF,TGTGCCAGCAGGGGGACAGGTTCCGGAGCACCCCTCCACTTT,TRBJ1-6,TRBD1,TRBV2,few
CASRTGANNQPQHF,TGTGCCAGCAGAACAGGGGCCAACAATCAGCCCCAGCATTTT,TRBJ1-5,TRBD1,TRBV6-1,NA
CASSLTDTTSGNTIYF,TGTGCCAGCAGCTTAACCGACACGACCTCTGGAAACACCATATATTTT,TRBJ1-3,NA,TRBV7-6,NA
CSVETPNYGYTF,TGCAGCGTTGAAACCCCTAACTATGGCTACACCTTC,TRBJ1-2,NA,TRBV29-1,NA
CAWRFGGSSTDTQYF,TGTGCCTGGAGGTTCGGGGGATCCTCCACAGATACGCAGTATTTT,TRBJ2-3,NA,TRBV30,NA
CASSLREGNQPQHF,TGTGCCAGCAGTCTCAGGGAGGGCAATCAGCCCCAGCATTTT,TRBJ1-5,NA,TRBV27,NA
CASFSQGVLYEQYF,TGTGCCAGCTTCTCGCAGGGTGTTTTGTACGAGCAGTACTTC,TRBJ2-7,NA,TRBV2,NA
CAWAGQLRNYGYTF,TGTGCCTGGGCCGGACAGCTACGAAACTATGGCTACACCTTC,TRBJ1-2,NA,TRBV30,NA
CASSYGTSGTDTQYF,TGTGCCAGCAGTTACGGCACTAGCGGCACAGATACGCAGTATTTT,TRBJ2-3,TRBD2,TRBV6-5,NA
CASSAQGRNGNTIYF,TGTGCCAGCAGCGCACAGGGGAGAAATGGAAACACCATATATTTT,TRBJ1-3,TRBD1,TRBV7-9,NA
CASSPPVTGMNTEAFF,TGTGCCAGCTCACCCCCCGTGACAGGGATGAACACTGAAGCTTTCTTT,TRBJ1-1,TRBD1,TRBV18,NA
CASSFKDRGYNSPLHF,TGTGCCAGCAGCTTCAAGGACAGGGGTTATAATTCACCCCTCCACTTT,TRBJ1-6,TRBD1,TRBV11-3,NA
CASSLRGATGEQYF,TGTGCCAGCAGCTTAAGAGGGGCAACGGGCGAGCAGTACTTC,TRBJ2-7,NA,TRBV5-6,NA
CASSFTGAGGGYGYTF,TGTGCCAGCAGTTTCACCGGGGCAGGGGGAGGCTATGGCTACACCTTC,TRBJ1-2,TRBD1,TRBV28,NA
CASSTPGTGGEKLFF,TGTGCCAGCAGTACTCCCGGAACAGGCGGTGAAAAACTGTTTTTT,TRBJ1-4,NA,TRBV28,NA
CASSLLRGVLAKNIQYF,TGTGCCAGCAGCTTACTTCGGGGGGTGCTAGCCAAAAACATTCAGTACTTC,TRBJ2-4,TRBD2,TRBV7-2,once
CASSIGAGVSPLHF,TGTGCCAGTAGTATCGGTGCAGGGGTGTCACCCCTCCACTTT,TRBJ1-6,NA,TRBV19,NA
CASSEMEQGRAETQYF,TGCGCCAGCAGCGAGATGGAACAGGGGAGGGCGGAGACCCAGTACTTC,TRBJ2-5,NA,TRBV5-1,NA
CASSPGRGSTEAFF,TGTGCCAGCAGCCCGGGCAGGGGGTCTACTGAAGCTTTCTTT,TRBJ1-1,TRBD1,TRBV7-2,NA
CASSPTGQGMETQYF,TGTGCCAGCAGTCCCACCGGACAGGGGATGGAGACCCAGTACTTC,TRBJ2-5,TRBD1,TRBV27,NA
CASSRDADTGELFF,TGTGCCAGCTCCCGCGACGCCGACACCGGGGAGCTGTTTTTT,TRBJ2-2,NA,TRBV18,few
CASRRTDYEQYF,TGTGCCAGCAGAAGGACAGACTACGAGCAGTACTTC,TRBJ2-7,NA,TRBV6-6,NA
CASRQNRDSSYEQYF,TGTGCCAGCAGACAGAACCGGGACAGCTCCTACGAGCAGTACTTC,TRBJ2-7,TRBD1,TRBV6-1,NA
CAISAAGGHGDTQYF,TGTGCCATCAGTGCCGCGGGGGGGCATGGAGATACGCAGTATTTT,TRBJ2-3,TRBD2,TRBV10-3,NA
CASLTSGRANTGELFF,TGTGCCAGCCTTACTAGCGGGAGAGCGAACACCGGGGAGCTGTTTTTT,TRBJ2-2,TRBD2,TRBV2,NA